The clone carrying this T cell receptor (beta chain) was recorded only once. Its antigen is not known. CDR3 size: 14 residues. The junction had 12 bases not matched to a gene; V was cut back by 4 bases and J by 10 bases. Per germline, CDR1 PRHDT and CDR2 FYEKMQ (reference sequence). The sample is drawn from a study of cytomegalovirus exposure and HLA in healthy donors. Study results and limitations: Among the most significant clusters, several appeared linked to common viral pathogens in a later analysis. Relative to the approximately 700-donor mean, N-insertions were reportedly fewer in an Asian-associated ancestry cluster in a later analysis.

Primers: 60 Vbeta forward and 13 Jbeta reverse. Assay used: immunoSEQ multiplex PCR; TCRdb lists only in-frame clones, some missing. The data contain over 250,000 clones, 75% to 90% of them singletons. The sample taken for sequencing was PBMCs. The gene calls are TRBV13 and TRBJ1-1, with TRBD1 identical over 7 bases. The TCR comes from a man aged 35 to 55 in good health and CMV-seropositive. Here the CDR3 reads CASSSPGTATGAFF. The CDR3 DNA sequence: TGTGCCAGCAGCTCGCCCGGGACAGCAACAGGAGCTTTCTTT.